A single sample is the source of the 8 T cell receptor beta chains below, sequenced in a study of response to subunit inactivated influenza vaccine. TCRdb ran MiXCR on the RT-PCR reads and lists one entry per CDR3 protein. The top ten hold about an eighth of the sample, which has approximately 530,000 distinct CDR3 sequences, roughly 7.9% seen once. Sequences were derived from PBMCs from blood, sampled less than 30 months after vaccination. Receptor source: a man in his fifties or sixties who received an inactivated influenza vaccine.

The chain recombines TRBV7-8 with TRBJ2-1; 9 bases match TRBD1. From germline, CDR1 is SGHVS and CDR2 FQNEAQ. The CDR3 runs to 16 residues. The V segment lost 0 bases and the J segment 4 bases; nucleotides outside the gene matches: 4. For the CDR3, the DNA is TGTGCCAGCAGCTTAGCGCTCGGACAGGGGTACAATGAGCAGTTCTTC. Translating gives CASSLALGQGYNEQFF.

This clonotype has ten or more counts. The chain couples TRBV20-1 to TRBJ2-3, with D possibly TRBD1 on 6 matching bases. There are 12 residues in the CDR3. Germline V gene lookup returns CDR1 DFQATT and CDR2 SNEGSKA (reference sequence). V lost 5 bases, J lost 1 base, and 7 bases lay in between. The CDR3 loop is CSARTGTDTQYF. CDR3 nucleotides: TGCAGTGCTCGGACAGGCACAGATACGCAGTATTTT.

This clonotype was seen more than once but under ten times. V gene TRBV7-8 combines with J gene TRBJ2-1, with TRBD2 matching over 8 bases. The germline V gene has CDR1 SGHVS and CDR2 FQNEAQ. This CDR3 has 16 amino acids. J lost 14 bases, V lost 5 bases, and 20 bases had no gene match. The CDR3 DNA follows: TGTGCCAGCAGCCCAGGGAATAGCGGGGTCCCCGCGGTGAAGTTCTTC. Translation gives CASSPGNSGVPAVKFF. Full variable domain (rest looked up from reference TRBV7-8 and TRBJ2-1): GAGVSQSPRYKVAKRGQDVALRCDPISGHVSLFWYQQALGQGPEFLTYFQNEAQLDKSGLPSDRFFAERPEGSVSTLKIQRTQQEDSAVYLCASSPGNSGVPAVKFFGPGTRLTVL.

The rearrangement links TRBV6-1 to TRBJ1-1; D is possibly TRBD1 (5 bases). Trimming removed 7 bases from V and 4 bases from J, with 16 bases in between. Germline CDR1 is MNHNS and CDR2 is SASEGT. The CDR3 is 14 amino acids. Written as DNA, the CDR3 is TGTGCCAGCAACATCATGGTGGGGGGCACTGAAGCTTTCTTT. Translating it yields CASNIMVGGTEAFF.

This clonotype was seen many times. The V call is TRBV12-3 or TRBV12-4, the J call TRBJ2-2; 9 nucleotides agree with TRBD1. The CDR3 runs to 14 residues. Losses at the gene ends were 8 bases for V and 5 bases for J; bases not matched to a gene: 6. The CDR3 DNA sequence: TGTGCCAGCCCGGGACAGGGTAAAACCGGGGAGCTGTTTTTT. This codes for CASPGQGKTGELFF.

The sample holds a few counts of this clonotype. The CDR3 is CASTALPPVSYNEQFF. In nucleotides, the CDR3 is TGTGCCAGCACCGCATTACCCCCAGTGTCCTACAATGAGCAGTTCTTC. The chain carries TRBV28 and TRBJ2-1; D is ambiguous. This CDR3 is 16 amino acids long. Germline V gene lookup returns CDR1 MDHEN and CDR2 SYDVKM. Deletions cut 7 bases from V and 1 base from J, with 17 bases between.

The rearrangement joins TRBV20-1 to TRBJ2-7; 10 nucleotides line up with TRBD1. The CDR3 sequence is 14 residues long. V was pared by 4 bases and J by 5 bases, with 8 bases of the junction left unmatched. CDR1 DFQATT and CDR2 SNEGSKA come from the germline V gene (reference sequence). The CDR3 is CSATRTGGADEQYF. The CDR3 DNA reads as TGCAGTGCTACCAGGACAGGGGGGGCCGACGAGCAGTACTTC.

The rearrangement uses TRBV9 and TRBJ2-2; no reliable D call. This CDR3 spans 15 amino acids. Germline lookup yields CDR1 SGDLS and CDR2 YYNGEE. Trimming stripped 0 bases from V and 1 base from J, with 7 bases between. CDR3 residues: CASSVGQRNTGELFF. CDR3 DNA: TGTGCCAGCAGCGTAGGCCAGAGGAACACCGGGGAGCTGTTTTTT.